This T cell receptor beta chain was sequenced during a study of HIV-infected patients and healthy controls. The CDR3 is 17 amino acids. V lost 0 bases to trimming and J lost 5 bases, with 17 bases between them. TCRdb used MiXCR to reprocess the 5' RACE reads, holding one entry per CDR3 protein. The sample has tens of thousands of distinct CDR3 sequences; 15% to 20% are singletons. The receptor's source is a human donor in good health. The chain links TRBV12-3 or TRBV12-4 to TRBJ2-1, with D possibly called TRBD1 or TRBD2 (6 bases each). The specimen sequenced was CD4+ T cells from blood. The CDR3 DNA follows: TGTGCCAGCAGTTTAGCCTTAGGGAACCGGGGGCACAATGAGCAGTTCTTC. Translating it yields CASSLALGNRGHNEQFF.